Shown below are 8 T cell receptor beta chains from a single sample sequenced in a study of cytomegalovirus exposure and HLA in healthy donors. PCR employed 60 Vbeta and 13 Jbeta primers. The data were produced by immunoSEQ multiplex PCR, yet TCRdb's version contains in-frame clones alone and is incomplete. The table lists approximately 93,000 clones. Sequenced input: PBMCs. The receptors stem from a woman in her thirties in good health and CMV-seronegative.

The chain links TRBV2 to TRBJ2-7; 7 bases align to TRBD2. With V trimmed by 10 bases and J by 6 bases, 12 bases remained unmatched. CDR1 is SNHLY, CDR2 FYNNEI, per germline. The CDR3 is 13 amino acids. CDR3 coding DNA: TGTGCCACCCAGCGGGGATCCCTCGCCGAGCAGTACTTC. Its translation is CATQRGSLAEQYF.

The rearrangement links TRBV13 to TRBJ2-7; TRBD1 matches at 7 bases. There are 13 residues in the CDR3. CDR1 and CDR2 from the germline V gene are PRHDT and FYEKMQ (reference sequence). V was pared by 5 bases and J by 6 bases, with 7 bases of the junction left unmatched. This CDR3 reads CASSVPTGTEQYF. The CDR3 DNA reads as TGTGCCAGCAGCGTTCCGACAGGGACCGAGCAGTACTTC. The variable domain in full, completed from reference TRBV13 and TRBJ2-7, reads AAGVIQSPRHLIKEKRETATLKCYPIPRHDTVYWYQQGPGQDPQFLISFYEKMQSDKGSIPDRFSAQQFSDYHSELNMSSLELGDSALYFCASSVPTGTEQYFGPGTRLTVT.

The chain joins TRBV18 to TRBJ2-2, with 8 bases lining up with TRBD2. V trimming: 4 bases; J trimming: 0 bases; junction bases outside the gene matches: 4. Germline CDR1 is KGHSH and CDR2 is LQKENI. The CDR3 contains 16 residues. The CDR3 is CASSQGAGANTGELFF. For the CDR3, the DNA is TGTGCCAGCTCACAGGGAGCGGGGGCGAACACCGGGGAGCTGTTTTTT.

This chain uses TRBV4-1 with TRBJ1-2, with D hard to call. Trimming left V 0 bases short and J 5 bases short, with 16 bases between. The CDR3 spans 16 residues. Germline loops: CDR1 MGHRA, CDR2 YSYEKL. The CDR3 nucleotides read TGCGCCAGCAGCCAAGACGACACTGGAGGAATTTATGGCTACACCTTC. It translates to CASSQDDTGGIYGYTF.

This rearrangement joins TRBV11-1 to TRBJ1-2; tentatively, D is TRBD1 (5 bases). This CDR3 has 11 residues. Germline-derived CDR1 and CDR2 are SGHAT and FQDESV (reference sequence). Trimming took off 4 bases at V and 7 bases at J, with 7 bases between the two ends. This CDR3 is CASSWRGGYTF. The DNA of the CDR3 is TGTGCCAGCAGCTGGAGGGGTGGCTACACCTTC.

The chain is built from TRBV11-3 and TRBJ2-1; D might be TRBD2 (6 bases). Germline loops: CDR1 SGHNT, CDR2 YENEEA. The CDR3 runs 15 residues. The germline V and J ends were trimmed by 5 bases and 0 bases, with 11 bases remaining between them. The CDR3 DNA follows: TGTGCCAGCAGCAGGGGCGGGGCCTCCTACAATGAGCAGTTCTTC. Encoded protein: CASSRGGASYNEQFF.

V gene TRBV5-1 combines with J gene TRBJ2-2, with a possible D match to TRBD1 (6 bases). Trimming removed 5 bases from V and 7 bases from J, with 15 bases in between. The CDR3 is 14 residues long. The germline V gene has CDR1 SGHRS and CDR2 YFSETQ. CDR3 residues: CASREQGVGGELFF. CDR3 sequence (DNA): TGCGCCAGCAGGGAACAGGGCGTCGGCGGGGAGCTGTTTTTT.

This rearrangement joins TRBV7-9 to TRBJ1-2; 8 positions agree with TRBD1. Germline CDR1 is SEHNR and CDR2 is FQNEAQ (reference sequence). The V segment lost 6 bases and the J segment 2 bases; nucleotides outside the gene matches: 5. CDR3 size: 14 residues. This CDR3 is CASSSAGGNYGYTF. The CDR3 nucleotides are TGTGCCAGCAGTTCCGCAGGGGGCAACTATGGCTACACCTTC.